The 21 T cell receptor beta chains reported below all come from one sample, sequenced in a study of long-term antiretroviral therapy in people with HIV. They ran version v3.0 of the immunoSEQ assay at survey level. Some clones are missing from TCRdb's copy, which holds only in-frame ones; the method was immunoSEQ multiplex PCR. The table lists some 21,000 clones, approximately 77% of them singletons. The source material was unsorted PBMCs, sampled at the start of antiretroviral therapy. The receptors derive from a man aged 50 to 59 with HIV.

The V call is TRBV2, the J call TRBJ1-1; D is possibly TRBD1 (6 bases). The CDR3 totals 12 residues. V lost 7 bases to trimming and J lost 3 bases, with 9 bases between them. The germline V gene has CDR1 SNHLY and CDR2 FYNNEI. This CDR3 is CASKGGYTEAFF. The DNA of the CDR3 is TGTGCCAGCAAGGGGGGGTACACTGAAGCTTTCTTT.

This clone was detected only a few times. The rearrangement uses TRBV15 and TRBJ1-6; no definite D call. The V end lost 1 base, the J end lost 10 bases, and 11 bases lay between the germline ends. Germline-derived CDR1 and CDR2 are LNHNV and YYDKDF (reference sequence). The CDR3 covers 14 residues. The CDR3 bases are TGTGCCACCAGCAGAGTGGGGTTGGGCTCACCCCTCCACTTT. The encoded protein is CATSRVGLGSPLHF.

This clone has more than one count but fewer than ten. The V call is TRBV7-9, the J call TRBJ2-7; 12 bases fit TRBD2. J was trimmed by 5 bases and V by 11 bases; bases with no gene match: 7. This CDR3 comprises 13 residues. CDR1 and CDR2 (germline): SEHNR, FQNEAQ (reference sequence). This chain's CDR3 is CASGLAGSNEQYF. The CDR3 bases are TGTGCCTCCGGACTAGCGGGAAGTAACGAGCAGTACTTC.

V usage is TRBV15 and J usage is TRBJ2-3; D may be TRBD2 (5 bases). V was cut by 0 bases and J by 2 bases, with 9 bases left in between. Per the germline V gene, CDR1 is LNHNV and CDR2 is YYDKDF (reference sequence). The CDR3 is 15 amino acids. CDR3 sequence: CATSRDGETTDTQYF. CDR3 sequence (DNA): TGTGCCACCAGCAGAGATGGGGAGACCACAGATACGCAGTATTTT.

This rearrangement joins TRBV21-1 to TRBJ2-7. TRBV21-1 is designated a pseudogene. This CDR3 comprises 16 residues. The CDR3: CASSKAGEGASYEQYF. The CDR3 region has the DNA TGTGCCAGCAGCAAAGCGGGGGAGGGGGCCTCCTACGAGCAGTACTTC.

This rearrangement joins TRBV19 to TRBJ2-2, with unresolved D. CDR1 LNHDA and CDR2 SQIVND come from the germline V gene (reference sequence). The CDR3 sequence is 16 residues long. V gave up 3 bases and J gave up 6 bases, with 17 bases separating them. CDR3 in DNA: TGTGCCAGTAGTATCGTTCCGGTTAGGCAGCCCGGGGAGCTGTTTTTT. Encoded protein: CASSIVPVRQPGELFF.

The chain has TRBV21-1 and TRBJ1-5; the DNA was not used to check the table's D call, TRBD1. TRBV21-1 is recorded as a pseudogene. The CDR3 runs to 16 residues. The CDR3 reads CASGGQGEDSNQPQHF. In DNA, the CDR3 is TGTGCCAGCGGGGGACAGGGGGAGGACAGCAATCAGCCCCAGCATTTT.

This chain connects TRBV9 to TRBJ1-2, with TRBD1 as a possible D gene (6 bases). The CDR3 spans 13 residues. The ends were cut back, 1 base at V and 5 bases at J, with 9 bases in the middle. Germline lookup yields CDR1 SGDLS and CDR2 YYNGEE. DNA of the CDR3: TGTGCCAGCAGCGTAACAGGGTCTTATGGCTACACCTTC. This encodes CASSVTGSYGYTF.

The chain is built from TRBV28 and TRBJ2-6; no reliable D call. The CDR3 is made up of 16 amino acids. V was pared by 6 bases and J by 4 bases, with 16 bases between. CDR1 and CDR2 (germline): MDHEN, SYDVKM. CDR3 DNA sequence: TGTGCCAGCAGATGGGCTAACCGGCCGGGGGCCAACGTCCTGACTTTC. It specifies CASRWANRPGANVLTF.

The CDR3 here is CASSQGEGGRDQPQHF. The DNA of the CDR3 is TGCGCCAGCAGCCAAGGGGAGGGGGGGCGGGATCAGCCCCAGCATTTT. V gene TRBV4-3 combines with J gene TRBJ1-5, with TRBD1 as a possible D gene (6 bases). The germline V and J ends were trimmed by 1 base and 5 bases, with 15 bases remaining between them. This CDR3 contains 16 residues. Germline assignment: CDR1 LGHNA and CDR2 YSLEER.

This sequence joins TRBV19 and TRBJ1-1; TRBD1 is a possible D gene (6 bases). The CDR3 is 15 amino acids. V dropped 6 bases and J dropped 5 bases, with 19 bases sitting between them. The germline V gene has CDR1 LNHDA and CDR2 SQIVND (reference sequence). CDR3 protein: CASSPTGQPGTEAFF. The CDR3 DNA reads TGTGCCAGTAGCCCTACCGGACAGCCGGGTACTGAAGCTTTCTTT.

This clone was recorded only once. The chain recombines TRBV4-3 with TRBJ2-2; D ambiguous. The CDR3 runs 15 residues. CDR1 and CDR2 from the germline V gene are LGHNA and YSLEER. V lost 0 bases and J lost 1, with 6 bases in between. CDR3 sequence: CASSQEGLNTGELFF. The DNA of the CDR3 is TGCGCCAGCAGCCAAGAGGGCCTGAACACCGGGGAGCTGTTTTTT.

The chain joins TRBV9 to TRBJ2-5; D is ambiguous. Per germline, CDR1 SGDLS and CDR2 YYNGEE. V was cut by 1 base and J by 6 bases, with 13 bases left in between. This CDR3 has 14 residues. This CDR3 reads CASSVSGVPQTQYF. CDR3 nucleotide sequence: TGTGCCAGCAGCGTATCCGGCGTACCCCAGACCCAGTACTTC.

This chain joins TRBV9 and TRBJ1-3, with 9 bases aligning to TRBD1. Trimming removed 2 bases from V and 0 bases from J; junction bases left unmatched: 0. This CDR3 spans 15 amino acids. Germline V gene lookup returns CDR1 SGDLS and CDR2 YYNGEE. In nucleotides, the CDR3 is TGTGCCAGCAGCGTGGGACAGGGCTCTGGAAACACCATATATTTT. This sequence encodes CASSVGQGSGNTIYF.

The chain uses TRBV10-3 and TRBJ2-1, with 13 bases identical to TRBD2. The J segment lost 5 bases and the V segment lost 5 bases, leaving 6 bases of the junction unmatched. The CDR3 sequence is 16 residues long. Looked up from germline, CDR1 is ENHRY and CDR2 is SYGVKD. The CDR3 loop is CAISSRTSGSDNEQFF. The CDR3 nucleotides read TGTGCCATCAGTTCCCGGACTAGCGGGAGCGACAATGAGCAGTTCTTC.

This clone was counted between two and nine times. The chain carries TRBV14 and TRBJ2-7; D is undetermined. V lost 1 base and J 2 bases, leaving 6 bases between the germline ends. The CDR3 runs to 13 residues. Germline lookup yields CDR1 SGHDN and CDR2 FVKESK. The CDR3 region has the DNA TGTGCCAGCAGCCAAGGGGGTCCCTACGAGCAGTACTTC. This sequence encodes CASSQGGPYEQYF.

This sequence joins TRBV2 and TRBJ1-1; D possibly corresponds to TRBD1 (6 bases). From germline, CDR1 is SNHLY and CDR2 FYNNEI. V was trimmed by 9 bases and J by 0 bases, leaving 17 bases between them. This CDR3 comprises 15 residues. The CDR3 DNA is TGTGCCAGGAAACAGGGTAGATTGCTGAACACTGAAGCTTTCTTT. Translating it yields CARKQGRLLNTEAFF.

This clone was found once. This chain uses TRBV7-8 with TRBJ2-3; D call uncertain. The V gene lost 5 bases and the J gene lost 0 bases, with 21 bases spanning the gap. This CDR3 spans 18 amino acids. Germline lookup yields CDR1 SGHVS and CDR2 FQNEAQ. The DNA of the CDR3 is TGTGCCAGCAGCCCGTTACCAGGCAGGCTATCGAGCACAGATACGCAGTATTTT. Amino acids: CASSPLPGRLSSTDTQYF.

The chain employs TRBV6-1 and TRBJ2-6; D unresolved. Germline assignment: CDR1 MNHNS and CDR2 SASEGT. This CDR3 contains 15 residues. Between the trimmed V and J ends, which lost 1 base and 2 bases, there was a span of 6 bases. The CDR3 DNA sequence: TGTGCCAGCAGTGAAGGAGAGACTGGGGCCAACGTCCTGACTTTC. It codes for CASSEGETGANVLTF.

This sequence joins TRBV28 and TRBJ1-2; no definite D call. V dropped 5 bases and J dropped 7 bases, with 14 bases sitting between them. Germline CDR1 is MDHEN and CDR2 is SYDVKM. The CDR3 is made up of 13 amino acids. This CDR3 is CASSPLRSGGYTF. The CDR3 DNA follows: TGTGCCAGCAGTCCCCTCCGATCCGGTGGCTACACCTTC.

The V gene is TRBV18, the J gene TRBJ2-4; D tentatively reads TRBD1 or TRBD2 (7 bases each). V lost 2 bases to trimming and J lost 0 bases, with 17 bases between them. The CDR3 covers 18 residues. The germline CDR1 and CDR2 sequences are KGHSH and LQKENI. The CDR3 bases are TGTGCCAGCTCACCAAAAAGGGGGAGGGGGCTAGCCAAAAACATTCAGTACTTC. As protein: CASSPKRGRGLAKNIQYF.